The 6 T cell receptor beta chains in this list originate from one sample, sequenced in a study of regulatory T cells in long-lasting Graves disease. The authors built TCR beta libraries using iRepertoire HTBI primers and Arm-PCR of CDR3 regions. MiXCR, run by TCRdb on the multiplex PCR reads, gives a single entry per CDR3 protein. Seen here are some 560,000 distinct CDR3 sequences, about 16% observed once, and the top ten hold around 25%. Time point of the sample: newly diagnosed GD, antithyroid drugs for less than 3 months. Generation of the TCR library employed RNA extracted from PBMCs. The same data also went into a second study, on T cells in Graves' hyperthyroidism and ophthalmopathy.

The sample here was peripheral blood mononuclear cells (PBMCs), taken at new diagnosis, from a patient treated with antithyroid drugs. These receptors all stem from a woman aged 35-60 years with Graves disease.

CDR3 loop: CASSLTGPAGNQPQHF. CDR3 nucleotide sequence: TGCGCCAGCAGCTTAACAGGGCCCGCGGGCAATCAGCCCCAGCATTTT. The V call is TRBV5-1, the J call TRBJ1-5; weak D call: TRBD1 (6 bases). V was pared by 2 bases and J by 2 bases, with 14 bases between. CDR3 length equals 16 residues. Germline CDR1 and CDR2: SGHRS and YFSETQ.

The sample holds many counts of this clonotype. V is TRBV12-3 or TRBV12-4 and J is TRBJ1-1, with D unclear. Trimming pared 6 bases from V and 1 base from J, leaving 12 bases between. The CDR3 runs 14 residues. DNA of the CDR3: TGTGCCAGCAGCCTACAACGGACGAACACTGAAGCTTTCTTT. This translates into CASSLQRTNTEAFF.

This clonotype came up many times. The V and J genes are TRBV20-1 and TRBJ1-1, with 8 bases fitting TRBD1. This CDR3 has 12 residues. Germline lookup yields CDR1 DFQATT and CDR2 SNEGSKA (reference sequence). J was trimmed by 6 bases and V by 5 bases; bases with no gene match: 5. CDR3 DNA sequence: TGCAGTGCTTCAGGGGGCCCAGCTGAAGCTTTCTTT. Translating gives CSASGGPAEAFF.

This chain joins TRBV2 and TRBJ2-5; no firm D call. The germline CDR1 and CDR2 sequences are SNHLY and FYNNEI. This CDR3 has 12 amino acids. Trimming took off 5 bases at V and 3 bases at J, with 7 bases between the two ends. The CDR3: CASSPVEETQYF. The CDR3 DNA reads as TGTGCCAGCAGTCCAGTAGAAGAGACCCAGTACTTC.

Worth noting for this clonotype: One end of the junction does not line up with germline, which may come from a read error. The genes are TRBV6-4 and TRBJ1-5; D perhaps matches TRBD1 (5 bases). The CDR3 consists of 14 residues. CDR1 and CDR2 from the germline V gene are MRHNA and SNTAGT. The CDR3 loop is CASSEARGHQPHHF. DNA of the CDR3: TGTGCCAGCAGTGAAGCCCGGGGCCATCAGCCCCACCATTTT.

A few counts support this clonotype. This CDR3 is CSAHKLAGGLYEQYF. CDR3 DNA sequence: TGCAGTGCCCATAAACTAGCGGGGGGGCTGTACGAGCAGTACTTC. The chain recombines TRBV20-1 with TRBJ2-7; 13 bases are shared with TRBD2. Germline V gene sequence: CDR1 DFQATT, CDR2 SNEGSKA (reference sequence). The CDR3 loop spans 15 amino acids. Trimming at V came to 6 bases and at J to 4 bases, leaving 9 bases not matched to a gene.